This T cell receptor beta chain was retrieved from a study of technical replicates of blood from a few donors. Produced via immunoSEQ multiplex PCR; TCRdb's table is partial and in-frame only. The table has around 80,000 clones, roughly nine tenths seen once. Per the germline V gene, CDR1 is MNHNS and CDR2 is SASEGT. Trimming cost V 4 bases and J 5 bases, with 17 bases left between them. CDR3 length: 15 amino acids. Sequenced sample: T cells isolated from PBMCs. The V call is TRBV6-1, the J call TRBJ2-5; D is ambiguous. The clonotype was recovered from a human donor in good health. CDR3 in DNA: TGTGCCAGCAGTGCCCGAGGATTCGTTAGGGAGACCCAGTACTTC. Protein: CASSARGFVRETQYF.